Following are 3 T cell receptor beta chains from one sample sequenced in a study of OX40 agonist ivuxolimab in advanced cancers. Libraries were constructed by the immunoSEQ multiplex PCR assay. TCRdb carries this immuneACCESS record with in-frame sequences only. Its versions omit some clonotypes, under half of them owing to an unresolved V gene in the studies checked, with the rest unexplained. Recorded for this sample are 60,000 to 80,000 clones; around 85% of them occurred a single time. The ten biggest clones cover under 7% of the sample. The sample was CD4+ or CD8+ T cells sorted from blood, taken in a trial of the OX40 agonist ivuxolimab. These receptors came from an adult with an advanced solid tumor such as melanoma, head and neck, liver or kidney cancer.

This clone was counted only a few times. The V and J genes are TRBV4-1 and TRBJ2-7; 10 positions agree with TRBD2. CDR3 length: 15 residues. The germline CDR1 and CDR2 sequences are MGHRA and YSYEKL. Trimming cost V 1 base and J 12 bases; bases outside gene matches: 12. The CDR3 region has the DNA TGCGCCAGCAGCCAAGGGCTAGCGGGAGAGGGTTCTTCGTACTTC. This gives the protein CASSQGLAGEGSSYF.

The chain combines TRBV7-3 with TRBJ2-7; maybe TRBD2 (6 bases). CDR3 length: 14 residues. The ends were cut back, 2 bases at V and 7 bases at J, with 15 bases in the middle. Germline V gene data show CDR1 as SGHTA and CDR2 as FQGTGA. The chain's CDR3 is CASSLGPRAGEQYF. The CDR3 nucleotides read TGTGCCAGCAGCTTAGGTCCGCGGGCGGGAGAGCAGTACTTC.

The rearrangement links TRBV10-3 to TRBJ2-7; D gene unclear. Deletions cut 0 bases from V and 12 bases from J, with 9 bases between. The CDR3 sequence is 11 residues long. Germline values: CDR1 ENHRY, CDR2 SYGVKD. This chain's CDR3 is CAISESGRTYF. The CDR3 nucleotides read TGTGCCATCAGTGAGTCGGGCAGGACGTACTTC.